This T cell receptor (beta chain) was documented in a study of blood T cell repertoires in COVID-19 (dated by TCRdb to 2018 to 2020). With respect to the entire study: The collaborator samples originated in the United States, Italy and Spain and spanned the acute and convalescent phases of COVID-19. The material from the prospective study consisted of cDNA or gDNA derived from T cells, B-cell-depleted T cells, or PBMCs. HLA class I and class II types, where available, came from metadata supplied by the sample provider rather than from assay-based typing. The dataset comprised deeply sampled blood TCRbeta repertoires from subjects exposed to, actively infected with, or recovered from COVID-19. The repertoires were made available in a free public database intended to serve as a resource for research on the immune response to SARS-CoV-2. Nearly every sample came with metadata listing a de-identified subject ID, COVID-19 status, age in years and sex. Samples came from the ongoing ImmuneRACE study (first 160 participants) plus 1,254 subjects from 6 global collaborators.

The CDR3, cysteine through phenylalanine, is 15 amino acids long. Only the CDR3 portion is preserved as DNA: 45 bases, with reading frame beginning at the first base. The germline V gene (reference sequence) sets CDR1 to LGHDT and CDR2 to YNNKEL. V is clipped by 5 bases and J by 7 bases, and the sequence between their germline boundaries is 17 bases long. Collaborating institutions collected whole blood in K2EDTA tubes following their own protocols. For TCRbeta analysis, collaborators shipped samples in one of three forms: frozen whole blood, isolated PBMCs, or DNA extracted from either of those sample types. TCRbeta CDR3 regions were amplified from genomic DNA using the immunoSEQ Assay, a bias-controlled multiplex PCR. For the original study's pipeline: Nucleated cell counts per sample were estimated from amplification of reference gene primers within the assay. To quantify the absolute abundance of each unique TCRbeta CDR3 rearrangement, sequence reads were collapsed and filtered. For each sample, productive Simpson clonality was calculated as the square root of Simpson's diversity index over productive rearrangements. The clones in this table, taken by TCRdb from immuneACCESS, are in-frame only. Not every clone is retained; where verified, under half of the shortfall comes from an unresolved V gene, and the cause of the rest is unknown. Clone size and V and J calls were adopted from that table, with D and trimming inferred from the DNA. This sample comprises 140,000 or so clones, around 80% of them detected only once. The top ten clones comprise around 2.1% of the sample.

Comment on this clone: The clone's antigen remains unknown. No base qualities exist here, and no much larger clone lies one base off it.

Summary of the overall study and its limitations: How much clinical and demographic metadata was included differed by source and by participant, and the metadata was provided uncurated.

The sequence was collected from a woman aged 55-69 years with acute or convalescent COVID-19. Recombination joined TRBV3-1 (or the pseudogene TRBV3-2) with TRBJ1-4, and TRBD1 may be the D gene, going by 6 matching bases. The sample taken for sequencing was peripheral blood. The DNA reads as follows: TGTGCCAGCAGCTTAAGGGGGGGTATCGGTGAAAAACTGTTTTTT. Its product reads: CASSLRGGIGEKLFF.